A selection of T cell receptor beta chains follows, all from one sample in a study of patients and donors after allogeneic stem cell transplantation. Each CDR3 protein gets one entry after TCRdb re-called the RT-PCR reads with MiXCR. The sample gives about 39,000 distinct CDR3 sequences, 30% to 40% of which show up once; 72% is in the top ten. Material: blood, either unsorted or a sorted T cell fraction (not recorded which). Source of these receptors: a human donor who was either an allogeneic HSCT recipient or a stem cell or donor lymphocyte infusion donor (not recorded which). It is not recorded whose cells these are; they may come from a transplant donor. The CDR3 runs from the conserved cysteine through the conserved F or W.

V gene	J gene	CDR3 protein
TRBV29-1	TRBJ2-5	CSVERLAGGKETQYF
TRBV20-1	TRBJ2-1	CSAIGGSTRNEQFF
TRBV12-3/TRBV12-4	TRBJ1-5	CASSLNGNQPQHF
TRBV12-3/TRBV12-4	TRBJ2-2	CASRSQGSMGTGELFF
TRBV4-2	TRBJ2-1	CASSQDYLGGPHNEQFF
TRBV10-3	TRBJ2-7	CAISEVPYEQYF
TRBV6-2/TRBV6-3	TRBJ1-5	CASSFGRYQPQHF
TRBV10-3	TRBJ2-7	CAISPTGQNYEQYF
TRBV3-1	TRBJ2-7	CASSRSSYEQYF
TRBV4-3	TRBJ2-5	CASSQDVLAETQYF
TRBV12-3/TRBV12-4	TRBJ1-5	CASSLWSAEEHF
TRBV6-2/TRBV6-3	TRBJ2-1	CASSSRLAKNEQFF
TRBV28	TRBJ2-7	CASSLGAETYEQYF
TRBV6-5	TRBJ1-4	CASRAGDRLQKLFF
TRBV6-6	TRBJ2-2	CASSWAVLNTGELFF
TRBV6-6	TRBJ2-3	CASSYWEGGGLTDTQYF
TRBV29-1	TRBJ2-3	CSVALLAGASTDTQYF
TRBV6-2/TRBV6-3	TRBJ1-5	CASSYSAGIGQPQHF
TRBV28	TRBJ1-2	CASSFQGYGYTF
TRBV6-5	TRBJ1-1	CASSYGQGSTEAFF
TRBV4-3	TRBJ1-2	CASSQIGVYNYGYTF
TRBV20-1	TRBJ1-6	CSARDLTGSNSPLHF
TRBV5-1	TRBJ1-1	CASSPDRANTEAFF
TRBV5-5	TRBJ2-7	CASTGNYEQYF
TRBV12-3/TRBV12-4	TRBJ2-1	CASSFPSLSYNEQFF
TRBV5-1	TRBJ2-7	CASSLALGQGHYEQYF
TRBV4-2	TRBJ2-7	CASSQDGRRYEQYF
TRBV7-2	TRBJ1-2	CASSQDATDTNYGYTF
TRBV6-2/TRBV6-3	TRBJ1-5	CASSYPDRVYRGPQHF
TRBV29-1	TRBJ1-1	CSVEASRGEAFF
TRBV20-1	TRBJ1-5	CSAAWKGGNNQPQHF
TRBV9	TRBJ1-3	CASSKEGFGNTIYF
TRBV6-5	TRBJ1-1	CASSSGVGAFF
TRBV28	TRBJ1-6	CASSLSRLLPLHF
TRBV18	TRBJ2-2	CASSPPSGRDTGELFF
TRBV5-1	TRBJ2-1	CASSLSWGLSSYNEQFF
TRBV29-1	TRBJ2-7	CSVEPFLAGVSYEQYF
TRBV29-1	TRBJ1-5	CSVDTGSDQPQHF
TRBV18	TRBJ2-6	CASDRDLGSGANVLTF
TRBV6-6	TRBJ1-2	CASRKFNYGYTF
TRBV14	TRBJ2-1	CASSPFLGLAANEQFF
TRBV28	TRBJ2-5	CASSMTGAQETQYF
TRBV10-1	TRBJ1-1	CASSGGQRGEAFF
TRBV7-9	TRBJ2-1	CASSLLGRGSYNEQFF
TRBV6-2/TRBV6-3	TRBJ2-7	CASSTSRLASSYEQYF
TRBV24-1	TRBJ2-1	CATSGGAYNEQFF
TRBV20-1	TRBJ2-1	CSATRVDEQFF
TRBV7-2	TRBJ2-5	CASSLALSGEETQYF
TRBV7-7	TRBJ2-1	CASSLEMSRLNEQFF
TRBV3-1	TRBJ1-1	CASSPGRTEAFF
TRBV4-1	TRBJ2-3	CASSQVRGGLSTDTQYF
TRBV4-2	TRBJ2-1	CASSQVLGLDEQFF
TRBV5-1	TRBJ2-3	CASRNGLAGGPTIDTQYF